Listed here are 25 T cell receptor beta chains from one sample, sequenced in a study of cytomegalovirus exposure and HLA in healthy donors. 13 Jbeta primers and 60 Vbeta primers were used for the PCR. Assay used: immunoSEQ multiplex PCR; TCRdb lists only in-frame clones, some missing. The data show tens of thousands of clones, with roughly 82% seen just once and under 15% held by the top ten. Source material: PBMCs. These receptors were collected from a man between 65 and 85 years old in good health and CMV-seronegative.

The chain combines TRBV4-3 with TRBJ2-6; weak D call: TRBD2 (5 bases). Germline V lookup: CDR1 LGHNA, CDR2 YSLEER. This CDR3 has 20 residues. Trimming stripped 1 base from V and 0 bases from J, with 19 bases between. In DNA, the CDR3 is TGCGCCAGCAGCCAAGGCCGACGGGGTTACTATTACTCTGGGGCCAACGTCCTGACTTTC. The encoded protein is CASSQGRRGYYYSGANVLTF.

This clone appeared a single time. The V and J genes are TRBV19 and TRBJ2-7; TRBD1 agrees at 7 bases. The CDR3 has 13 amino acids. V trimming: 0 bases; J trimming: 4 bases; junction bases outside the gene matches: 0. Germline values: CDR1 LNHDA, CDR2 SQIVND (reference sequence). Here the CDR3 reads CASSIDRGYEQYF. CDR3 sequence (DNA): TGTGCCAGTAGTATAGACAGGGGGTACGAGCAGTACTTC.

V usage is TRBV7-9 and J usage is TRBJ2-3; no clear D. V was clipped by 5 bases and J by 0 bases, with 9 bases between them. The CDR3 has 14 amino acids. Germline lookup yields CDR1 SEHNR and CDR2 FQNEAQ (reference sequence). In DNA form, the CDR3 reads TGTGCCAGCAGCCGACTCGGGAGCACAGATACGCAGTATTTT. Translated: CASSRLGSTDTQYF.

The V call is TRBV2, the J call TRBJ2-3; 8 bases are a match to TRBD2. The ends lost 10 bases at V and 0 bases at J; junction bases unmatched: 6. Germline CDR1 SNHLY, CDR2 FYNNEI. The CDR3 is made up of 14 amino acids. The CDR3: CATKRGTSTDTQYF. The CDR3 coding sequence is TGTGCCACAAAGCGGGGGACTAGCACAGATACGCAGTATTTT.

The V call is TRBV4-1, the J call TRBJ2-1, with D possibly matching TRBD2 (7 bases). The CDR3 is 16 amino acids. Trimming took 0 bases from V and 9 from J, leaving 18 bases between them. Germline V lookup: CDR1 MGHRA, CDR2 YSYEKL. The CDR3 region is CASSQDNGGLLGEQFF. In nucleotides, the CDR3 is TGCGCCAGCAGCCAAGATAACGGGGGGCTTTTGGGTGAGCAGTTCTTC.

CDR3 loop: CASSAGSAGNYNEQFF. In DNA, the CDR3 is TGCGCCAGCAGCGCCGGTAGTGCCGGGAATTACAATGAGCAGTTCTTC. The J gene is TRBJ2-1, the V gene TRBV5-1, with a weak D call TRBD2 (5 bases). This CDR3 spans 16 amino acids. Germline V lookup: CDR1 SGHRS, CDR2 YFSETQ. The V end lost 4 bases, the J end lost 4 bases, and 18 bases lay between the germline ends.

This clone was recorded a few times. The J gene is TRBJ1-5, the V gene TRBV6-1; D gene ambiguous. The V gene's germline CDR1 is MNHNS and CDR2 SASEGT. The CDR3 contains 13 residues. CDR3 bases: TGTGGGGCGGGGAGGGATTACAATCAGCCCCAGCATTTT. Translating gives CGAGRDYNQPQHF.

The genes are TRBV2 and TRBJ2-5, with D possibly matching TRBD2 (6 bases). This CDR3 has 11 amino acids. Trimming removed 7 bases at V and 4 bases at J, with 7 bases between. Germline CDR1 is SNHLY and CDR2 is FYNNEI. The CDR3 nucleotides read TGTGCCAGCATGGGGGGAGAGACCCAGTACTTC. This translates into CASMGGETQYF.

This clone was picked up a small number of times. V is TRBV6-1 and J is TRBJ1-1; D remains ambiguous. The CDR3 is 17 residues long. Trimming removed 2 bases from V and 4 bases from J, with 20 bases in between. The germline V gene has CDR1 MNHNS and CDR2 SASEGT. The CDR3 protein is CASSEFPPGGLGTEAFF. The DNA of the CDR3 is TGTGCCAGCAGTGAATTTCCACCGGGAGGGCTGGGCACTGAAGCTTTCTTT.

The chain is built from TRBV18 and TRBJ2-7, with TRBD1 matching over 10 bases. Germline CDR1 and CDR2: KGHSH and LQKENI. This CDR3 spans 16 amino acids. The ends lost 3 bases at V and 0 bases at J; junction bases unmatched: 5. CDR3 sequence reads: CASSPRTGGNSYEQYF. The CDR3 region has the DNA TGTGCCAGCTCACCCCGGACAGGGGGAAACTCCTACGAGCAGTACTTC.

A few counts support this clone. The chain has TRBV6-6 and TRBJ1-4; D perhaps matches TRBD1 (5 bases). CDR1 is MNHNY and CDR2 is SVGAGI in the germline V gene (reference sequence). V dropped 5 bases and J dropped 5 bases, with 12 bases sitting between them. The CDR3 contains 14 residues. This CDR3 is CASSPQGGNEKLFF. CDR3 nucleotides: TGTGCCAGCAGTCCCCAGGGTGGGAATGAAAAACTGTTTTTT.

The chain combines TRBV7-8 with TRBJ1-5; the match to TRBD1 covers 7 bases. Germline V gene sequence: CDR1 SGHVS, CDR2 FQNEAQ. Unmatched junction bases numbered 1, after V lost 5 bases and J lost 3 bases. The CDR3 sequence is 13 residues long. CDR3 in amino acids: CASSGQANQPQHF. Written as DNA, the CDR3 is TGTGCCAGCAGCGGACAGGCCAATCAGCCCCAGCATTTT.

V usage is TRBV28 and J usage is TRBJ2-7; a weak D match, TRBD1 (6 bases). The CDR3 spans 12 residues. The germline V gene has CDR1 MDHEN and CDR2 SYDVKM. Trimming removed 7 bases from V and 1 base from J, with 8 bases in between. Written as DNA, the CDR3 is TGTGCCAGCACAGGGGATTCCTACGAGCAGTACTTC. Translating it yields CASTGDSYEQYF.

V and J are TRBV28 and TRBJ1-5, with D tentatively TRBD1 (5 bases). The CDR3 is made up of 15 amino acids. The V end lost 5 bases, the J end lost 2 bases, and 13 bases lay between the germline ends. Germline V CDR1 and CDR2: MDHEN, SYDVKM. The CDR3 sequence: CASSPGTLGNQPQHF. The CDR3 region has the DNA TGTGCCAGCAGTCCTGGGACTTTGGGCAATCAGCCCCAGCATTTT.

In its sample, this clone was seen once. CDR3 sequence (DNA): TGTGCCAGCAGCTTAGGGCGGGAGACTATCTATGAGCAGTTCTTC. Translated: CASSLGRETIYEQFF. The chain links TRBV5-4 to TRBJ2-1; 7 bases align to TRBD2. Germline-derived CDR1 and CDR2 are SGHNT and YYREEE (reference sequence). The CDR3 length is 15 residues. Trimming took 2 bases from V and 8 from J; bases not matched to a gene: 10.

The chain has TRBV7-2 and TRBJ1-2; D call uncertain. V was cut by 2 bases and J by 4 bases, with 14 bases left in between. Germline V CDR1 and CDR2: SGHTA, FQGNSA. This CDR3 comprises 15 residues. The DNA of the CDR3 is TGTGCCAGCAGCTTACAGGCCGTGACGAGCTATGGCTACACCTTC. Translated: CASSLQAVTSYGYTF.

The chain is built from TRBV11-2 and TRBJ2-2, with 7 bases lining up with TRBD1. The germline CDR1 and CDR2 sequences are SGHAT and FQNNGV. J lost 2 bases, V lost 5 bases, and 5 bases had no gene match. The CDR3 contains 15 residues. CDR3 in amino acids: CASSRGGANTGELFF. CDR3 nucleotide sequence: TGTGCCAGCAGCCGAGGGGGCGCAAACACCGGGGAGCTGTTTTTT.

V is TRBV15 and J is TRBJ2-5, with a possible D match to TRBD1 (5 bases). V was clipped by 0 bases and J by 5 bases, with 7 bases between them. The CDR3 runs 13 residues. Per the germline V gene, CDR1 is LNHNV and CDR2 is YYDKDF (reference sequence). The chain's CDR3 is CATSRDKGETQYF. The CDR3 region has the DNA TGTGCCACCAGCAGAGATAAGGGGGAGACCCAGTACTTC.

V usage is TRBV7-2 and J usage is TRBJ2-4; TRBD2 aligns across 10 bases. CDR1 SGHTA and CDR2 FQGNSA come from the germline V gene. This CDR3 region has 18 residues. J gave up 0 bases and V 3 bases, and 8 bases lay outside the gene matches. CDR3 DNA sequence: TGTGCCAGCAGCTTCCTAGCGGGGGCGACTACAGCCAAAAACATTCAGTACTTC. Its translation: CASSFLAGATTAKNIQYF.

The rearrangement joins TRBV30 to TRBJ2-2; D not resolved. Trimming took off 3 bases at V and 7 bases at J, with 9 bases between the two ends. The germline V gene encodes CDR1 GTSNPN and CDR2 SVGIG (reference sequence). CDR3 length: 12 amino acids. The CDR3 coding sequence is TGTGCCTGGAGACAGTGGAACGGGGAGCTGTTTTTT. Translation: CAWRQWNGELFF.

The V and J genes are TRBV7-8 and TRBJ1-4; 8 positions match TRBD1. With 6 bases clipped from V and 7 bases from J, the junction kept 10 bases outside the gene matches. The CDR3 extends over 15 amino acids. Germline values: CDR1 SGHVS, CDR2 FQNEAQ. CDR3 bases: TGTGCCAGCAGGGGACAGGCGTTCGTCAGTGAAAAACTGTTTTTT. Protein product: CASRGQAFVSEKLFF.

The chain recombines TRBV7-9 with TRBJ2-7, with TRBD1 identical over 9 bases. The V gene's germline CDR1 is SEHNR and CDR2 FQNEAQ (reference sequence). This CDR3 comprises 13 residues. The J segment lost 7 bases and the V segment lost 5 bases, leaving 6 bases of the junction unmatched. This chain's CDR3 is CASSPQGAGEQYF. CDR3 sequence (DNA): TGTGCCAGCAGCCCACAGGGGGCTGGAGAGCAGTACTTC. Full variable domain (missing parts from reference TRBV7-9 and TRBJ2-7): DTGVSQNPRHKITKRGQNVTFRCDPISEHNRLYWYRQTLGQGPEFLTYFQNEAQLEKSRLLSDRFSAERPKGSFSTLEIQRTEQGDSAMYLCASSPQGAGEQYFGPGTRLTVT.

The chain carries TRBV9 and TRBJ2-1; 8 bases line up with TRBD2. CDR3 length: 17 amino acids. The junction had 10 bases not matched to a gene; V was cut back by 0 bases and J by 5 bases. The germline V gene has CDR1 SGDLS and CDR2 YYNGEE. CDR3 sequence reads: CASSVEVSGIIHNEQFF. CDR3 coding DNA: TGTGCCAGCAGCGTAGAGGTTAGCGGGATTATCCACAATGAGCAGTTCTTC. The whole variable domain, remainder taken from reference TRBV9 and TRBJ2-1, is DSGVTQTPKHLITATGQRVTLRCSPRSGDLSVYWYQQSLDQGLQFLIQYYNGEERAKGNILERFSAQQFPDLHSELNLSSLELGDSALYFCASSVEVSGIIHNEQFFGPGTRLTVL.

The rearrangement links TRBV5-6 to TRBJ2-1; TRBD1 agrees at 8 bases. Germline trimming cut 6 bases from V and 4 bases from J; bases unmatched to any gene: 12. This CDR3 comprises 16 residues. CDR1 SGHDT and CDR2 YYEEEE come from the germline V gene. CDR3 sequence: CASNRLQGTGYNEQFF. The CDR3 coding sequence is TGTGCCAGCAACCGATTACAGGGGACAGGTTACAATGAGCAGTTCTTC.

This chain uses TRBV28 with TRBJ2-1; 11 nucleotides match TRBD1. Per the germline V gene, CDR1 is MDHEN and CDR2 is SYDVKM. The CDR3 runs to 16 residues. V gave up 5 bases and J gave up 7 bases; unmatched junction bases: 10. DNA of the CDR3: TGTGCCAGCAGTCCCCCCCTCGGACAGGGGGCGAATGAGCAGTTCTTC. As protein: CASSPPLGQGANEQFF.